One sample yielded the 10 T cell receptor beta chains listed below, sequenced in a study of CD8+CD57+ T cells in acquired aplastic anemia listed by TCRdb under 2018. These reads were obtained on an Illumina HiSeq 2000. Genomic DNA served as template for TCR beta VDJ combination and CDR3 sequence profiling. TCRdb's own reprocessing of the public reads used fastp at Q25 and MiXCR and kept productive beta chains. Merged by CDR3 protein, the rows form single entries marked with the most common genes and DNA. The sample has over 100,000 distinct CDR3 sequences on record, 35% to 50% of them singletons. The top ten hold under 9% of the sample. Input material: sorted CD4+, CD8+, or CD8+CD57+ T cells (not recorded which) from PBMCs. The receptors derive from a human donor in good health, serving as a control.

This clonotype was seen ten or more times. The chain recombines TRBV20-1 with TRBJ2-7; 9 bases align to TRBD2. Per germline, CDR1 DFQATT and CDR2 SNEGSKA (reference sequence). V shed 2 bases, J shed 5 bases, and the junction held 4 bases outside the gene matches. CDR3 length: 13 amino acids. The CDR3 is CSARLAGVHEQYF. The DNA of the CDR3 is TGCAGTGCTAGATTAGCGGGGGTCCACGAGCAGTACTTC.

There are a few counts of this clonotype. The CDR3 protein is CASSTMQVENSPLHF. In DNA form, the CDR3 reads TGTGCCAGCAGTACCATGCAGGTTGAGAATTCACCCCTCCACTTT. V gene TRBV11-1 combines with J gene TRBJ1-6; D gene uncertain. The CDR3 is 15 residues long. The germline V and J ends were trimmed by 6 bases and 7 bases, with 16 bases remaining between them. CDR1 is SGHAT and CDR2 is FQDESV in the germline V gene (reference sequence).

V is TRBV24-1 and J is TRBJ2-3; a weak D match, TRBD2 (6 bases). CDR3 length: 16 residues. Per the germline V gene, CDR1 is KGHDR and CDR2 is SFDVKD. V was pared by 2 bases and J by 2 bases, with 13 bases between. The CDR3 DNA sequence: TGTGCCACCAGTGATTCCGGGACTCCTAACACAGATACGCAGTATTTT. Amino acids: CATSDSGTPNTDTQYF.

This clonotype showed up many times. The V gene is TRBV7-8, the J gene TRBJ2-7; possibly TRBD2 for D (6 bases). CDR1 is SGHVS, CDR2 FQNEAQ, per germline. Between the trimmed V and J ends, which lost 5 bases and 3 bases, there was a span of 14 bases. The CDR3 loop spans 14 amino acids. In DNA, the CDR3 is TGTGCCAGCAGCGGACCGGGACTGTTCTACGAGCAGTACTTC. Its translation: CASSGPGLFYEQYF. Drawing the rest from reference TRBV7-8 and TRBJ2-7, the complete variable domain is GAGVSQSPRYKVAKRGQDVALRCDPISGHVSLFWYQQALGQGPEFLTYFQNEAQLDKSGLPSDRFFAERPEGSVSTLKIQRTQQEDSAVYLCASSGPGLFYEQYFGPGTRLTVT.

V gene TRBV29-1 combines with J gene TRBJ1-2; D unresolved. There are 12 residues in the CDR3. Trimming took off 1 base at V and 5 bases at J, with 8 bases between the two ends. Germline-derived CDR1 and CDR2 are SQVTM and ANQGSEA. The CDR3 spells CSVEGRFYGYTF. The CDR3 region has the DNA TGCAGCGTTGAAGGACGGTTTTATGGCTACACCTTC.

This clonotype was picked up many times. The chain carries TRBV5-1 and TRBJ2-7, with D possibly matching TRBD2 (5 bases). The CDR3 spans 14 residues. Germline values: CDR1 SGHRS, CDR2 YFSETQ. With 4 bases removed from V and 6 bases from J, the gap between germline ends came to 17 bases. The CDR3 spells CASSQNEVRGEQYF. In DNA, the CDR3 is TGCGCCAGCAGCCAGAACGAGGTTCGGGGCGAGCAGTACTTC.

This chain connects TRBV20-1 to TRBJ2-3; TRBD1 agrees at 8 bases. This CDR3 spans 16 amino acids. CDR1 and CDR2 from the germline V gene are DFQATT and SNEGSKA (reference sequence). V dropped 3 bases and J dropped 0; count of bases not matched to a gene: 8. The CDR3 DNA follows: TGCAGTGCTAGTCCGACCTACAGGGGGAGCACAGATACGCAGTATTTT. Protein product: CSASPTYRGSTDTQYF.

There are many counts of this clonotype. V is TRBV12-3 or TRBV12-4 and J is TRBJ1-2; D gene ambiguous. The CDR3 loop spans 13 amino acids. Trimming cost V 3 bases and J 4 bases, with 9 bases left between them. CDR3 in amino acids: CASSFKRLYGYTF. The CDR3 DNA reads TGTGCCAGCAGTTTCAAGCGCCTCTATGGCTACACCTTC.

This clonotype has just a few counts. CDR3 region: CASINKGTVLLSRRGTEAFF. As DNA, the CDR3 is TGTGCCAGCATCAACAAAGGGACAGTACTTTTATCTCGTCGAGGCACTGAAGCTTTCTTT. The chain carries TRBV12-3 or TRBV12-4 and TRBJ1-1, with TRBD1 identical over 7 bases. Germline trimming cut 7 bases from V and 4 bases from J; bases unmatched to any gene: 27. The CDR3 has 20 amino acids.

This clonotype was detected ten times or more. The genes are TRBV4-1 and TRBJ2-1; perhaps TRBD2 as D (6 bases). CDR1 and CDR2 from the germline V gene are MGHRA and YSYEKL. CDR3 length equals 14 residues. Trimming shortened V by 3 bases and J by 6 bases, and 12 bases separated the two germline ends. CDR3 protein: CASSHPGTRNEQFF. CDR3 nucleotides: TGCGCCAGCAGCCACCCAGGGACTCGCAATGAGCAGTTCTTC.